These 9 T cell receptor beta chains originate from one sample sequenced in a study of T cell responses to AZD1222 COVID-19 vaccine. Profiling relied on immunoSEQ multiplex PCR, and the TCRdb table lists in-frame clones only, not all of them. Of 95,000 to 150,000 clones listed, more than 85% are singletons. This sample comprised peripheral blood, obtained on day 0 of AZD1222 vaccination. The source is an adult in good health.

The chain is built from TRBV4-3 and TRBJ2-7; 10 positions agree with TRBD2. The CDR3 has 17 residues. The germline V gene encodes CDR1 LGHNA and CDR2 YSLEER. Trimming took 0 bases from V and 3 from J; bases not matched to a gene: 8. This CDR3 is CASSQDPGSGRLYEQYF. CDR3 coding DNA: TGCGCCAGCAGCCAAGATCCAGGTAGCGGGAGGCTCTACGAGCAGTACTTC.

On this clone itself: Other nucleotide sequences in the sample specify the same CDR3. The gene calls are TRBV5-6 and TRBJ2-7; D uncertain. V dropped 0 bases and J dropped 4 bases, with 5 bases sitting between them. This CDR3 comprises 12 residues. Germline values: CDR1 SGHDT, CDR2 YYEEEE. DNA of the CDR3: TGTGCCAGCAGCTTGGCCGAGTACGAGCAGTACTTC. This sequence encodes CASSLAEYEQYF.

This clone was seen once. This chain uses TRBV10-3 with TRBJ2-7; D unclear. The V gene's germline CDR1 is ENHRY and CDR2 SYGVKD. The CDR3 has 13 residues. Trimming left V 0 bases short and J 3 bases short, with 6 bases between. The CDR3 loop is CAISESQRYEQYF. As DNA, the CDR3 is TGTGCCATCAGTGAGTCCCAGCGCTACGAGCAGTACTTC.

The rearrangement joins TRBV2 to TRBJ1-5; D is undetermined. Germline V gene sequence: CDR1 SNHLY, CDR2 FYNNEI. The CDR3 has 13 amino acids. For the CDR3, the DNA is TGTGCTTCTCGAGGAGGAAGCAATCAGCCCCAGCATTTT. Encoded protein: CASRGGSNQPQHF.

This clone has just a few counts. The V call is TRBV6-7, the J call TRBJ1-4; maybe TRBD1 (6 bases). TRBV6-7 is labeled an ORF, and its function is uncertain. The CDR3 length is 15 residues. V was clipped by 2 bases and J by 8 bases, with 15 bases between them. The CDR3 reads CASSYGGPGEEKLFF. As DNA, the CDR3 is TGTGCCAGCAGTTACGGGGGGCCAGGGGAGGAAAAACTGTTTTTT.

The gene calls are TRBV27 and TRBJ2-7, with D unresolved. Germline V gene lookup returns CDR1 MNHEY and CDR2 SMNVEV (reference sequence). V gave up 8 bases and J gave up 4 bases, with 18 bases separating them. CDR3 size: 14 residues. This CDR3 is CASPPVRSKYEQYF. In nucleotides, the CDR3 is TGTGCCAGCCCTCCCGTGCGCTCTAAATACGAGCAGTACTTC.

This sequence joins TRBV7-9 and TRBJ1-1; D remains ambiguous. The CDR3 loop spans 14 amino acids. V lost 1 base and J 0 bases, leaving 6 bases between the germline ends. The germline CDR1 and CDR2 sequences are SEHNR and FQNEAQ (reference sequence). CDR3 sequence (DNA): TGTGCCAGCAGCTTAGACGGGATGAACACTGAAGCTTTCTTT. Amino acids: CASSLDGMNTEAFF.

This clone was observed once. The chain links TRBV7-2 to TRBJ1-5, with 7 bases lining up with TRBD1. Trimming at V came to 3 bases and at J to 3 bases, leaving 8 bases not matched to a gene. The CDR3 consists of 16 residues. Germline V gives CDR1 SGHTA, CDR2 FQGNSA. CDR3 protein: CASSFQGTEFNQPQHF. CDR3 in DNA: TGTGCCAGCAGCTTTCAAGGGACAGAATTCAATCAGCCCCAGCATTTT.

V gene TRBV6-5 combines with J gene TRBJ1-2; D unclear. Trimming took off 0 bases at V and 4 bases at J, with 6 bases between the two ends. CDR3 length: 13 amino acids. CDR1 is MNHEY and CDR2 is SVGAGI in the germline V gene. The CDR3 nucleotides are TGTGCCAGCAGTTACTCGAACGGCTATGGCTACACCTTC. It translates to CASSYSNGYGYTF.